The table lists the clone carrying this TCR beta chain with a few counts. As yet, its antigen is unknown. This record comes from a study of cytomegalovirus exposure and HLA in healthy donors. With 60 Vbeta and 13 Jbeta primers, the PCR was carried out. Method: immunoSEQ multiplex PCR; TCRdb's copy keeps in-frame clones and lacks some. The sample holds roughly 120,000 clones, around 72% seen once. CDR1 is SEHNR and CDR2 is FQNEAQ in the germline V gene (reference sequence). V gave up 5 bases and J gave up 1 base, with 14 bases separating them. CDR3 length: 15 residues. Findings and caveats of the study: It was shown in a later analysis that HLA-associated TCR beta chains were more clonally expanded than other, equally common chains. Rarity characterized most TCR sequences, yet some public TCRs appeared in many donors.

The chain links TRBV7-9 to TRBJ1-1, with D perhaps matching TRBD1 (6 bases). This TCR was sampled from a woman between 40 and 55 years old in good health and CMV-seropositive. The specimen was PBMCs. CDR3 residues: CASSLGDTENTEAFF. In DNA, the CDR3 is TGTGCCAGCAGCCTAGGGGACACCGAGAACACTGAAGCTTTCTTT.